These T cell receptor beta chains were read from a single sample in a study of spatial heterogeneity in lung cancer. Via MiXCR, TCRdb re-called the 5' RACE reads, giving one row per CDR3 protein. This repertoire shows tens of thousands of distinct CDR3 sequences, about 5.9% found once; its top ten account for roughly 14%. Sequenced material: PBMCs, taken at surgery. The receptors derive from a female donor with early-stage non-small cell lung cancer. Each CDR3 is given with its conserved first and last residue. A D gene is named only where the DNA matches it firmly. Clone size is shown for a subset of rows, as once, few, many or a class of expanded clone.

TRBJ1-2,TRBV6-6,NA,many,TGTGCCAGCAGTTACCCCGGACCTTTCGCTGGCTACACCTTC,CASSYPGPFAGYTF
TRBJ2-1,TRBV12-3/TRBV12-4,NA,few,TGTGCCAGCATTGGCAGGCCGGACAATGAGCAGTTCTTC,CASIGRPDNEQFF
TRBJ2-5,TRBV10-3,NA,NA,TGTGCCATCAGTGAGTCGAAGGAGACCCAGTACTTC,CAISESKETQYF
TRBJ1-6,TRBV29-1,NA,many,TGCAGCGTTAGAGACAGCTCCTATAATTCACCCCTCCACTTT,CSVRDSSYNSPLHF
TRBJ1-6,TRBV2,NA,NA,TGTGCCTCAACAGGGAACCTACCCCTCCACTTT,CASTGNLPLHF
TRBJ1-1,TRBV6-6,NA,NA,TGTGCCAGCAGTCGCGAGACAGAAGTGTTTCTTATGAACACTGAAGCTTTCTTT,CASSRETEVFLMNTEAFF
TRBJ1-2,TRBV19,NA,many,TGTGCCAGTCTTTCCGGGGGGCATCACTATGGCTACACCTTC,CASLSGGHHYGYTF
TRBJ1-5,TRBV9,NA,many,TGTGCCAGCAGCCTAGGGGTGGAGAACAGTAGCAATCAGCCCCAGCATTTT,CASSLGVENSSNQPQHF
TRBJ1-1,TRBV5-6,NA,few,TGTGCCAGCAGTCCGACGGGATTGGGACGCACTGAAGCTTTCTTT,CASSPTGLGRTEAFF
TRBJ2-3,TRBV19,NA,few,TGTGCCACCGGTGTGGGCGGGGTTGCAGATACGCAGTATTTT,CATGVGGVADTQYF
TRBJ1-1,TRBV5-6,NA,many,TGTGCCAGCAGCTTGGCCATTTTTCTCGGGGAAGCTTTCTTT,CASSLAIFLGEAFF
TRBJ2-1,TRBV5-1,NA,NA,TGCGCCAGCAGCATGATAGGGAGCTCCTACAATGAGCAGTTCTTC,CASSMIGSSYNEQFF
TRBJ1-1,TRBV5-1,NA,many,TGCGCCAGCAGCTTGATTCTGAGCGGCGGGGAAGCTTTCTTT,CASSLILSGGEAFF
TRBJ2-3,TRBV28,TRBD2,many,TGTGCCAGCAGTTGGCTAGCGGGAGATACGCAGTATTTT,CASSWLAGDTQYF
TRBJ2-2,TRBV9,NA,many,TGTGCCAGCAGCGTAGGTGCCACCGGGGAGCTGTTTTTT,CASSVGATGELFF
TRBJ2-6,TRBV3-1,NA,many,TGTGCCAGCAGCCAGGGAGCTGGGGCCAACGTCCTGACTTTC,CASSQGAGANVLTF
TRBJ2-3,TRBV4-2,TRBD2,many,TGTGCCAGCAGCCAGCTAGCGGGAGGTGCAGATACGCAGTATTTT,CASSQLAGGADTQYF
TRBJ1-2,TRBV7-2,NA,few,TGTGCCAGCCTTGGTCAGAGTAACTATGGCTACACCTTC,CASLGQSNYGYTF
TRBJ1-2,TRBV7-9,NA,few,TGTGCCAGCAGCTTAGTCGGCGCGACGGACGGCTACACCTTC,CASSLVGATDGYTF
TRBJ1-1,TRBV28,TRBD1,many,TGTGCCAGCAGTTCAGACAGGGGCTCGAACACTGAAGCTTTCTTT,CASSSDRGSNTEAFF
TRBJ2-1,TRBV29-1,NA,many,TGCAGCGTACTAGGGAGCTACAATGAGCAGTTCTTC,CSVLGSYNEQFF
TRBJ2-1,TRBV3-1,TRBD2,few,TGTGCCAGCAGCCAAGATCCGGGGGGAAATGAGCAGTTCTTC,CASSQDPGGNEQFF
TRBJ1-1,TRBV6-1,NA,many,TGTGCCAGCAGTCAGGTGTCGGCTGAAGCTTTCTTT,CASSQVSAEAFF
TRBJ2-5,TRBV13,NA,NA,TGTGCCAGCACCTTAAAAAAAGAGACCCAGTACTTC,CASTLKKETQYF
TRBJ2-7,TRBV5-6,NA,few,TGTGCCAGCAGCGCGGGACAGTCCAGCTCCTACGAGCAGTACTTC,CASSAGQSSSYEQYF
TRBJ1-2,TRBV5-4,NA,many,TGTGCCAGCAGCTTGTTCGAGAACGCAAACTATGGCTACACCTTC,CASSLFENANYGYTF
TRBJ1-5,TRBV15,NA,NA,TGTGCCACCAGCAGAGGTGATATAGGCTCCACCCAGCATTTT,CATSRGDIGSTQHF
TRBJ1-1,TRBV11-2,TRBD1,many,TGTGCCAGCAGCTTAGGAACCGGGACAGGGGGATCTGAAGCTTTCTTT,CASSLGTGTGGSEAFF
TRBJ1-4,TRBV28,NA,few,TGTGCCAGCACCTTATTCCCCAGGGGAGGGTTTGAACTTGCAACTAATGAAAAACTGTTTTTT,CASTLFPRGGFELATNEKLFF
TRBJ1-2,TRBV25-1,NA,many,TGTGCCAGCAGTGAATTGTGGGGCTACACCTTC,CASSELWGYTF
TRBJ2-7,TRBV19,TRBD2,NA,TGTGCCAGTAGTGAGCGGGGGAGCTCCTACAATGAGCAGTACTTC,CASSERGSSYNEQYF
TRBJ2-1,TRBV6-5,TRBD2,few,TGTGCCAGCAGTAGTCCTAGCGGGGGGGTTCTGGGAAACGAGCAGTTCTTC,CASSSPSGGVLGNEQFF
TRBJ2-1,TRBV5-6,TRBD2,many,TGTGCCAGCAGCCCGGGACTAGCGGAATACAATGAGCAGTTCTTC,CASSPGLAEYNEQFF
TRBJ2-1,TRBV4-2,NA,many,TGTGCCAGCAGCCAGGACGGGACGGAAAACAATGAGCAGTTCTTC,CASSQDGTENNEQFF
TRBJ2-1,TRBV4-1,NA,many,TGCGCCAGCAGCCTTACCCCGAGAGGGGGGGCCTACAATGAGCAGTTCTTC,CASSLTPRGGAYNEQFF
TRBJ2-2,TRBV10-2,NA,many,TGCGCCAGCAAGGCCGGCGGTCTGGGCACCGGGGAGCTGTTTTTT,CASKAGGLGTGELFF
TRBJ2-3,TRBV4-2,TRBD1,few,TGTGCCAGCAGCCAAGGCCGACAGGGTGGGACAGATACGCAGTATTTT,CASSQGRQGGTDTQYF
TRBJ2-7,TRBV28,NA,few,TGTGCCAGCAGTGCCTCCACTAGTTTCTCCTACGAGCAGTACTTC,CASSASTSFSYEQYF
TRBJ1-2,TRBV12-3/TRBV12-4,TRBD1,few,TGTGCCAGCAGGAGGACAGGGGATAACTATGGCTACACCTTC,CASRRTGDNYGYTF
TRBJ1-2,TRBV7-6,NA,many,TGTGCCAGCAGCGACCTGGGGATTAACTATGGCTACACCTTC,CASSDLGINYGYTF
TRBJ1-1,TRBV7-2,NA,many,TGTGCCAGCAGCCTGTCGGAGAACACTGAAGCTTTCTTT,CASSLSENTEAFF
TRBJ2-3,TRBV5-1,TRBD2,many,TGCGCCAGCAGCTCTGAGGGAGGGCCAACAGATACGCAGTATTTT,CASSSEGGPTDTQYF